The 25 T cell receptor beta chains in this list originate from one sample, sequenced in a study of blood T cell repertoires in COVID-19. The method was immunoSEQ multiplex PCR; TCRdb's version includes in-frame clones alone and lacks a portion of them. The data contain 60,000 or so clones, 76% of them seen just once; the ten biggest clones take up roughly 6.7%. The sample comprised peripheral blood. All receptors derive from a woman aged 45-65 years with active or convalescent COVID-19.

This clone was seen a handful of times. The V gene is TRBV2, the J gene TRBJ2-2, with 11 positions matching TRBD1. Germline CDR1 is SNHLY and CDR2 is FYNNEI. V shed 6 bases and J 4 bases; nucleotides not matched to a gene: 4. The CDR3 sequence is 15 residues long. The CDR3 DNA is TGTGCCAGCAGACCCGGGACAGGGGGCACCGGGGAGCTGTTTTTT. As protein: CASRPGTGGTGELFF.

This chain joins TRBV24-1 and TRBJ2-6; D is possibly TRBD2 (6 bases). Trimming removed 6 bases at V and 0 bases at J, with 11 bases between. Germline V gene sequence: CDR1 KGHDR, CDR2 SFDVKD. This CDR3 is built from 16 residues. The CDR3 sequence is CATSPGTFSGANVLTF. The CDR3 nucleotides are TGTGCCACCAGTCCCGGGACTTTCTCTGGGGCCAACGTCCTGACTTTC.

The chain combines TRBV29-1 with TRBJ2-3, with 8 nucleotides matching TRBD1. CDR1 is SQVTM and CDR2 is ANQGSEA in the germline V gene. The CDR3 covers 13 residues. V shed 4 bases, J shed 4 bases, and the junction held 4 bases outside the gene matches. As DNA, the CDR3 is TGCAGCGTTGCGACAGGGGTAGCAGATACGCAGTATTTT. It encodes CSVATGVADTQYF.

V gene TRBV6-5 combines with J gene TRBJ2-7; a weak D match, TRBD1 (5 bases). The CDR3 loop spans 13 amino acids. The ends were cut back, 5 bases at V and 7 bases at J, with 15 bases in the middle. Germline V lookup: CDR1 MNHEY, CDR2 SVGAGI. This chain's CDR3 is CASSQQDLREQYF. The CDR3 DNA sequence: TGTGCCAGCAGTCAACAGGATTTGAGGGAGCAGTACTTC.

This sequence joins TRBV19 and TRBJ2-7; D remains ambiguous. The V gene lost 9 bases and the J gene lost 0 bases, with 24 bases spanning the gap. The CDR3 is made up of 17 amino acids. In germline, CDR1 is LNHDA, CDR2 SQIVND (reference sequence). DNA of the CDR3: TGTGCCAGAACTCAAACTACCCGACTCGCGATCTCCTACGAGCAGTACTTC. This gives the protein CARTQTTRLAISYEQYF.

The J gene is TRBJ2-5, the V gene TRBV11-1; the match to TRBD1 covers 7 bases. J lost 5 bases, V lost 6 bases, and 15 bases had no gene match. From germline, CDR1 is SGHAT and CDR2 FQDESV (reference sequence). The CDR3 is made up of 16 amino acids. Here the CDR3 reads CASSWGQSSISETQYF. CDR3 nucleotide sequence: TGTGCCAGCAGTTGGGGACAGTCGTCGATCTCGGAGACCCAGTACTTC.

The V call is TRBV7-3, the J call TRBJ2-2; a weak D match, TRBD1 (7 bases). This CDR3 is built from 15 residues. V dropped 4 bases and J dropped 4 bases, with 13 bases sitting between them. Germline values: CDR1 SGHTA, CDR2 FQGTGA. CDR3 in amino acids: CASSSEGAGTGELFF. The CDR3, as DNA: TGTGCCAGCAGCTCGGAGGGGGCGGGCACCGGGGAGCTGTTTTTT.

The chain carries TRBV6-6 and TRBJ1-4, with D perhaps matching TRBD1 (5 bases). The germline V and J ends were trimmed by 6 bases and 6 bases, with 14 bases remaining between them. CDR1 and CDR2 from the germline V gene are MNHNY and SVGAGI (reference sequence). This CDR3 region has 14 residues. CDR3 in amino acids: CASSRVADYEKLFF. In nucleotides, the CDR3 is TGTGCCAGCAGCAGGGTAGCGGACTATGAAAAACTGTTTTTT.

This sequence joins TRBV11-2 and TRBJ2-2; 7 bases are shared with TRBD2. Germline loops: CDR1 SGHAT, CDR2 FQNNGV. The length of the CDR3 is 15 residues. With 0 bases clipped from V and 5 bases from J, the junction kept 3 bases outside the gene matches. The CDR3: CASSLEGGSTGELFF. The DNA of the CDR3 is TGTGCCAGCAGCTTAGAGGGGGGGTCGACCGGGGAGCTGTTTTTT.

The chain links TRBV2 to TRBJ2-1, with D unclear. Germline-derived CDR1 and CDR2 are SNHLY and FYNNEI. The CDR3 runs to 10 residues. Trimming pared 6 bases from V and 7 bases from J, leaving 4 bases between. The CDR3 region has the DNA TGTGCCAGCAGAGCGAATGAGCAGTTCTTC. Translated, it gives CASRANEQFF.

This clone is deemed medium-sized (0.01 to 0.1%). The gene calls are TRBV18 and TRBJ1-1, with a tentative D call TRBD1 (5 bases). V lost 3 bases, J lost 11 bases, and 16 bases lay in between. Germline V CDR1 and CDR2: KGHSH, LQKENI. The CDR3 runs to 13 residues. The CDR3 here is CASSPNRIWVAFF. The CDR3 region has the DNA TGTGCCAGCTCACCGAACAGGATTTGGGTGGCTTTCTTT.

In nucleotides, the CDR3 is TGTGCCAGCAGCCCCCTAGCGGGAGTCTTGAATGAGCAGTTCTTC. Translating gives CASSPLAGVLNEQFF. This chain uses TRBV9 with TRBJ2-1; 10 bases line up with TRBD2. Germline V lookup: CDR1 SGDLS, CDR2 YYNGEE. The CDR3 consists of 15 residues. V was pared by 4 bases and J by 7 bases, with 8 bases of the junction left unmatched.

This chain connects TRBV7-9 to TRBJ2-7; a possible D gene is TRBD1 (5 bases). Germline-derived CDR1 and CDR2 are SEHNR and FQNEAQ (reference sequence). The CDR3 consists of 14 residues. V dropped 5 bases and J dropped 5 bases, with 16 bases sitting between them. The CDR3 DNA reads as TGTGCCAGCAGCCCCAAAGCAGGGTCCCACGAGCAGTACTTC. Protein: CASSPKAGSHEQYF.

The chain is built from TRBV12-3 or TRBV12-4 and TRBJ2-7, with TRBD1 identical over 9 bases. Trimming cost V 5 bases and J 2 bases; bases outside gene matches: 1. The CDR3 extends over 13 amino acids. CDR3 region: CASSRDRAYEQYF. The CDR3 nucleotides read TGTGCCAGCAGTCGGGACAGGGCCTACGAGCAGTACTTC.

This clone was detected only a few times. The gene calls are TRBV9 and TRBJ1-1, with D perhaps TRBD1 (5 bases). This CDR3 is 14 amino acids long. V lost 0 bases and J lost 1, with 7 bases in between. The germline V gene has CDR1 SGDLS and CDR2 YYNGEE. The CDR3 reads CASSVGQQNTEAFF. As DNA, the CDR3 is TGTGCCAGCAGCGTAGGACAGCAGAACACTGAAGCTTTCTTT.

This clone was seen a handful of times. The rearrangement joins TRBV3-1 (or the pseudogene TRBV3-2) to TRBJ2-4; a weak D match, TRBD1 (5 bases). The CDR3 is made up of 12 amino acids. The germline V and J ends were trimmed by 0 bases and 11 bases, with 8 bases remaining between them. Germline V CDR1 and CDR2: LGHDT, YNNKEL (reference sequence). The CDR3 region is CASSQEGPVQYF. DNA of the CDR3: TGTGCCAGCAGCCAAGAGGGGCCTGTTCAGTACTTC.

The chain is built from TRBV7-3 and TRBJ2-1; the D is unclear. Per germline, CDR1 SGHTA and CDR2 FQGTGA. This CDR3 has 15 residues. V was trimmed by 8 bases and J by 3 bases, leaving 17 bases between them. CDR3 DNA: TGTGCCAGCCGACGCCAGCGTCCCCTCTACAATGAGCAGTTCTTC. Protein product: CASRRQRPLYNEQFF. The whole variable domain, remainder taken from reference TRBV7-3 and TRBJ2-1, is GAGVSQTPSNKVTEKGKYVELRCDPISGHTALYWYRQSLGQGPEFLIYFQGTGAADDSGLPNDRFFAVRPEGSVSTLKIQRTERGDSAVYLCASRRQRPLYNEQFFGPGTRLTVL.

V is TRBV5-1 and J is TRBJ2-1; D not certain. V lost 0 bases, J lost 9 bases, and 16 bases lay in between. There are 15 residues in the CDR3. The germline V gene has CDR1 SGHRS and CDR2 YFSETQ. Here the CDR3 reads CASSLETIMRGEQFF. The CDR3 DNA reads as TGCGCCAGCAGCTTGGAGACGATCATGCGCGGTGAGCAGTTCTTC.

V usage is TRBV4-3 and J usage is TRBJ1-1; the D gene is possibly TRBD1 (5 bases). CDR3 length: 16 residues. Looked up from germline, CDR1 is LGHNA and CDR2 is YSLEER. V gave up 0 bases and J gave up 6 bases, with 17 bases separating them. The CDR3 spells CASSQDMAGLTPEAFF. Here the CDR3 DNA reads TGCGCCAGCAGCCAAGATATGGCAGGGTTAACCCCTGAAGCTTTCTTT.

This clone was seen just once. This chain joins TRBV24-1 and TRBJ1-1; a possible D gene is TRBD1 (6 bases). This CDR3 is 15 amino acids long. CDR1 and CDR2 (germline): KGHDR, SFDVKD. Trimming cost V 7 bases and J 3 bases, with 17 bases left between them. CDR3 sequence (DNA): TGTGCCACCAGACAGGGAAGCCGGTCGGACACTGAAGCTTTCTTT. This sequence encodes CATRQGSRSDTEAFF.

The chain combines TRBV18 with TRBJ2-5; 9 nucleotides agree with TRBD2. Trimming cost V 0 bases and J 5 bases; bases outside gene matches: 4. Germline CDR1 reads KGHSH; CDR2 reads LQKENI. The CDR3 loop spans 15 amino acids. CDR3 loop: CASSPPRSGSETQYF. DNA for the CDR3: TGTGCCAGCTCACCACCACGTAGCGGGAGCGAGACCCAGTACTTC. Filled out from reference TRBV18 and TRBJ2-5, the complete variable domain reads NAGVMQNPRHLVRRRGQEARLRCSPMKGHSHVYWYRQLPEEGLKFMVYLQKENIIDESGMPKERFSAEFPKEGPSILRIQQVVRGDSAAYFCASSPPRSGSETQYFGPGTRLLVL.

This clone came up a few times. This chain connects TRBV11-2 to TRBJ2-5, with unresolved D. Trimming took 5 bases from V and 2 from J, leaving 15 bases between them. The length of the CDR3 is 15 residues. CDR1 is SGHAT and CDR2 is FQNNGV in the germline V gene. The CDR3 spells CASSHLLRRQETQYF. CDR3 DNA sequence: TGTGCCAGCAGCCACTTACTTCGCAGGCAAGAGACCCAGTACTTC.

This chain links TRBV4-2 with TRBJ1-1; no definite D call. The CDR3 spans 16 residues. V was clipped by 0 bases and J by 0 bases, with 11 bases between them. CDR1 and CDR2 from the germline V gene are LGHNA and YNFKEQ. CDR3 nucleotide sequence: TGTGCCAGCAGCCAAGATAGATGGTATTTGAACACTGAAGCTTTCTTT. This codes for CASSQDRWYLNTEAFF.

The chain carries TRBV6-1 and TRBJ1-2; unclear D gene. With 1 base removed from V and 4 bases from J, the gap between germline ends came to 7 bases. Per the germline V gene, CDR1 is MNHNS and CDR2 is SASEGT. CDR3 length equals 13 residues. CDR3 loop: CASSEGRAYGYTF. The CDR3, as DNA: TGTGCCAGCAGTGAAGGGCGGGCCTATGGCTACACCTTC.

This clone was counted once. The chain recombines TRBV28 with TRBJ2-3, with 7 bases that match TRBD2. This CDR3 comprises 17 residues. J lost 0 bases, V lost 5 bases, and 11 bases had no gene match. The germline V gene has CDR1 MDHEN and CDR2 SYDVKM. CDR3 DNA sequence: TGTGCCAGCAGTCCCGGCGGGCTAGCGGAAAGCACAGATACGCAGTATTTT. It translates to CASSPGGLAESTDTQYF.